Below, 3 T cell receptor beta chains from the same sample are listed, as sequenced in a study of CD8 T cells in ankylosing spondylitis. One entry per CDR3 protein, called by TCRdb with MiXCR from the 5' RACE reads. The sample records around 210,000 distinct CDR3 sequences, over 7% being singletons. Source material: blood, either unsorted or a sorted T cell fraction (not recorded which). The receptors here all came from a female donor with ankylosing spondylitis or in good health (not recorded which).

This clonotype was seen at least ten times. The genes are TRBV20-1 and TRBJ2-5; the D gene could be TRBD1 or TRBD2 (5 bases each). This CDR3 spans 13 amino acids. CDR1 and CDR2 (germline): DFQATT, SNEGSKA (reference sequence). The V gene lost 7 bases and the J gene lost 3 bases, with 15 bases spanning the gap. CDR3 amino acids: CSVPGQAKETQYF. CDR3 nucleotides: TGCAGTGTCCCGGGGCAGGCCAAAGAGACCCAGTACTTC.

This clonotype was observed at least ten times. The rearrangement links TRBV2 to TRBJ1-5; D is unclear. CDR1 is SNHLY, CDR2 FYNNEI, per germline. This CDR3 has 13 amino acids. Trimming removed 8 bases at V and 4 bases at J, with 12 bases between. In DNA, the CDR3 is TGTGCCAGCGATGGGCAGCCAAATCAGCCCCAGCATTTT. Protein: CASDGQPNQPQHF.

This clonotype was observed a handful of times. A read error may be the cause here, since a much bigger clone is one base away. This sequence joins TRBV12-3 or TRBV12-4 and TRBJ2-5, with 8 bases identical to TRBD1. The CDR3 contains 13 residues. V gave up 2 bases and J gave up 9 bases; unmatched junction bases: 5. CDR3 region: CASSLTGGEAQYF. CDR3 bases: TGTGCCAGCAGTTTAACAGGGGGTGAGGCCCAGTACTTC.